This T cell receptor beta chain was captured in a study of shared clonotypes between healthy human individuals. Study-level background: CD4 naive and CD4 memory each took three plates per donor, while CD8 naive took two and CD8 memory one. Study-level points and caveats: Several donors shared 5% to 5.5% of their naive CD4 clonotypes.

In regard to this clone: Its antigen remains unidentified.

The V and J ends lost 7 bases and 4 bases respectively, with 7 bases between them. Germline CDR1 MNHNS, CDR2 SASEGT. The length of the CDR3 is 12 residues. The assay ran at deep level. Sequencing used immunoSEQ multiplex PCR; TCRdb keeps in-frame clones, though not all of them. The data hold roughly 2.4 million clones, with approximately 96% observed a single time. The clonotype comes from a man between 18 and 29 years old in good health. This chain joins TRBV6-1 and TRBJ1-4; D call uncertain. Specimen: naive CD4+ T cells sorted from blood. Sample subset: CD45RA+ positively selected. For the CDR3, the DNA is TGTGCCAGCACGGACTTTAATGAAAAACTGTTTTTT. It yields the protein CASTDFNEKLFF.